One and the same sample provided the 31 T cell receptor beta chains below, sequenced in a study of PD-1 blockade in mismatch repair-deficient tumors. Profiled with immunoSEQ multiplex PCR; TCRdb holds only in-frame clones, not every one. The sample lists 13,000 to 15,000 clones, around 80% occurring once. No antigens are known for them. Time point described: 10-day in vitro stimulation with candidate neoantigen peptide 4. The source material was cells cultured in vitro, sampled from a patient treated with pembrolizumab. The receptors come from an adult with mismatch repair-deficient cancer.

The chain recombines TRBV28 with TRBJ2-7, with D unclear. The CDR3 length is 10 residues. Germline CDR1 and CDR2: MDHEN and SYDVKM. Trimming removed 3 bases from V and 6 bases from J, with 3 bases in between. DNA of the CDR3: TGTGCCAGCAGTTTGAGCGAGCAGTACTTC. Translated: CASSLSEQYF.

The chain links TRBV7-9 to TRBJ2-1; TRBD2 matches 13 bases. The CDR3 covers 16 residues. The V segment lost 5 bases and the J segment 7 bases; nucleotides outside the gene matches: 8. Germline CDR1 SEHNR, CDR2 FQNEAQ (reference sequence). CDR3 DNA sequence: TGTGCCAGCAGCCCAATGGGACTAGCGGGAAAAAATGAGCAGTTCTTC. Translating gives CASSPMGLAGKNEQFF.

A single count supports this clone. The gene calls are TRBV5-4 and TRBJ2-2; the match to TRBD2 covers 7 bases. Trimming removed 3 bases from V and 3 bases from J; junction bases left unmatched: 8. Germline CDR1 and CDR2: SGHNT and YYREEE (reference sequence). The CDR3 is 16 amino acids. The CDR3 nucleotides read TGTGCCAGCAGCTGGGGGGGAGGAGAATACACCGGGGAGCTGTTTTTT. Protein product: CASSWGGGEYTGELFF.

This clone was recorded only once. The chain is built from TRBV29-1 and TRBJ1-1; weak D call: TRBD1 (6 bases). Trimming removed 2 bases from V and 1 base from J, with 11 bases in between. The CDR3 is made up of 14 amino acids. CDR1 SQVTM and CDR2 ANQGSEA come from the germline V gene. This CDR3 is CSVERSGQNTEAFF. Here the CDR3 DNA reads TGCAGCGTTGAACGTTCGGGACAGAACACTGAAGCTTTCTTT.

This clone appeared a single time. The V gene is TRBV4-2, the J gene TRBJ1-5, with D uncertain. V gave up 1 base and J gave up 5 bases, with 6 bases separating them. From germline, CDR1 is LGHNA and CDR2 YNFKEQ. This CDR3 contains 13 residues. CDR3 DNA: TGTGCCAGCAGCCAAGTTTTTGATCAGCCCCAGCATTTT. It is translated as CASSQVFDQPQHF.

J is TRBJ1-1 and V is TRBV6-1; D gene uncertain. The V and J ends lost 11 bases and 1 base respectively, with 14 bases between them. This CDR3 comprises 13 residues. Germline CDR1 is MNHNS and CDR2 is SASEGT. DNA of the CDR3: TGTGCCGGTAGCCGTGAGGGGAACACTGAAGCTTTCTTT. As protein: CAGSREGNTEAFF.

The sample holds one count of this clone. CDR3 loop: CASSLGASGGQKTQYF. The CDR3 nucleotides are TGTGCCAGCAGCTTAGGGGCTAGCGGGGGGCAAAAGACCCAGTACTTC. J is TRBJ2-5 and V is TRBV7-2; 11 bases match TRBD2. From germline, CDR1 is SGHTA and CDR2 FQGNSA. The junction had 7 bases not matched to a gene; V was cut back by 1 base and J by 6 bases. The CDR3 is 16 amino acids. Combining the CDR3 with reference TRBV7-2 and TRBJ2-5 gives the whole variable domain GAGVSQSPSNKVTEKGKDVELRCDPISGHTALYWYRQSLGQGLEFLIYFQGNSAPDKSGLPSDRFSAERTGGSVSTLTIQRTQQEDSAVYLCASSLGASGGQKTQYFGPGTRLLVL.

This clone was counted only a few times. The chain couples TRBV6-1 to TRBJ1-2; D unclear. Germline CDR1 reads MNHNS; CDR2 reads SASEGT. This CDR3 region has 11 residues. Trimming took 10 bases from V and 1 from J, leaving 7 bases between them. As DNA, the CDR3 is TGTGCCACACAGCTTAACTATGGCTACACCTTC. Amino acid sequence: CATQLNYGYTF.

The CDR3 sequence is CASTKSGSYEQYF. DNA of the CDR3: TGTGCCAGCACTAAGAGTGGCTCCTACGAGCAGTACTTC. V and J are TRBV6-5 and TRBJ2-7, with D unresolved. Germline lookup yields CDR1 MNHEY and CDR2 SVGAGI. Trimming removed 7 bases from V and 0 bases from J, with 10 bases in between. The CDR3 contains 13 residues.

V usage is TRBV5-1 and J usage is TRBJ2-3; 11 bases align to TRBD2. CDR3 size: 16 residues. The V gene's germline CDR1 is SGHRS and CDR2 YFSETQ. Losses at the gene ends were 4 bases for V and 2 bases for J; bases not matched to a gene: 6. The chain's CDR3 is CASSPGLAGPTDTQYF. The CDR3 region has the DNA TGCGCCAGCAGCCCCGGACTAGCGGGCCCCACAGATACGCAGTATTTT.

The CDR3 sequence is CSATDRVGYTF. CDR3 in DNA: TGCAGTGCTACAGACAGGGTCGGCTACACCTTC. This rearrangement joins TRBV20-1 to TRBJ1-2, with 7 bases identical to TRBD1. CDR3 length equals 11 residues. Germline CDR1 is DFQATT and CDR2 is SNEGSKA (reference sequence). V shed 4 bases and J 8 bases; nucleotides not matched to a gene: 4.

Written as DNA, the CDR3 is TGTGCCAGCAGCAAAGTGGAGGGACCCCCGAAGACCGACACAGATACGCAGTATTTT. It is translated as CASSKVEGPPKTDTDTQYF. The V call is TRBV21-1, the J call TRBJ2-3; whether TRBD2, the table's D call, matches the DNA was not checked. TRBV21-1 is tagged as a pseudogene. This CDR3 has 19 amino acids.

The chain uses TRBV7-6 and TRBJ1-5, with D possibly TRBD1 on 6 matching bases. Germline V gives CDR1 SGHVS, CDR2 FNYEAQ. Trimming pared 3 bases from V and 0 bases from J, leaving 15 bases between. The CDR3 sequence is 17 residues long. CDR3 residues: CASSLVRTDNSNQPQHF. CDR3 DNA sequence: TGTGCCAGCAGCTTGGTACGGACAGACAATAGCAATCAGCCCCAGCATTTT.

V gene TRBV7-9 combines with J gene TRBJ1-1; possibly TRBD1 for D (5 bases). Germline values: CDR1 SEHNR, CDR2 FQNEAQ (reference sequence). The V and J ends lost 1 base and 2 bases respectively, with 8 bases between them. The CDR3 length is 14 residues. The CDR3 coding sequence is TGTGCCAGCAGCTTAGGGGGGGTAAACACTGAAGCTTTCTTT. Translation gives CASSLGGVNTEAFF.

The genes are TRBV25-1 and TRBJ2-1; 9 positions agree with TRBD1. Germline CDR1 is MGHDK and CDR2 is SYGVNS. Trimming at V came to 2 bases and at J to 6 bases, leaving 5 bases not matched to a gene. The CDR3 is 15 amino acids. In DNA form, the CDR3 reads TGTGCCAGCAGTGAACCCGGGACAGGGTCCAATGAGCAGTTCTTC. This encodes CASSEPGTGSNEQFF. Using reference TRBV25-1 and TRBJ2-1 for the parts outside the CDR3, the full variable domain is EADIYQTPRYLVIGTGKKITLECSQTMGHDKMYWYQQDPGMELHLIHYSYGVNSTEKGDLSSESTVSRIRTEHFPLTLESARPSHTSQYLCASSEPGTGSNEQFFGPGTRLTVL.

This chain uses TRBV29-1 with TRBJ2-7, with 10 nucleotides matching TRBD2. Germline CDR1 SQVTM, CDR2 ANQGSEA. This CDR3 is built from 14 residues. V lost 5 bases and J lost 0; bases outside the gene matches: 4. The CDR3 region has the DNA TGCAGCGTTCTAGCTAGCGGGAGCTCCTACGAGCAGTACTTC. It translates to CSVLASGSSYEQYF.

CDR3 coding DNA: TGTGCCAGCAGCTTAGAGCCCGGGACAGGGCTTACTGAAGCTTTCTTT. Protein: CASSLEPGTGLTEAFF. The chain combines TRBV7-2 with TRBJ1-1; 9 positions match TRBD1. The CDR3 totals 16 residues. Per the germline V gene, CDR1 is SGHTA and CDR2 is FQGNSA. V lost 1 base, J lost 5 bases, and 8 bases stayed unmatched.

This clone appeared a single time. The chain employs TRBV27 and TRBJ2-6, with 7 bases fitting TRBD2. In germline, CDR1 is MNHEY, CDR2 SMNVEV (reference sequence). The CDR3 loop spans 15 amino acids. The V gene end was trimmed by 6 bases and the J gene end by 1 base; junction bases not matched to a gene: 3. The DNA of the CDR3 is TGTGCCAGCAGCCGGCGGGAGTCTGGGGCCAACGTCCTGACTTTC. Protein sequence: CASSRRESGANVLTF.

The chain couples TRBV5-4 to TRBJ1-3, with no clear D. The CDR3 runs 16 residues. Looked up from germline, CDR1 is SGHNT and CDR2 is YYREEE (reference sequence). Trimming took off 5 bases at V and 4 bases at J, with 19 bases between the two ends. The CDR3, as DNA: TGTGCCAGCAGTTCCTACTCGGACGGACCGGGAAACACCATATATTTT. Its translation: CASSSYSDGPGNTIYF. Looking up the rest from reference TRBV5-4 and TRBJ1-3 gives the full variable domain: ETGVTQSPTHLIKTRGQQVTLRCSSQSGHNTVSWYQQALGQGPQFIFQYYREEENGRGNFPPRFSGLQFPNYSSELNVNALELDDSALYLCASSSYSDGPGNTIYFGEGSWLTVV.

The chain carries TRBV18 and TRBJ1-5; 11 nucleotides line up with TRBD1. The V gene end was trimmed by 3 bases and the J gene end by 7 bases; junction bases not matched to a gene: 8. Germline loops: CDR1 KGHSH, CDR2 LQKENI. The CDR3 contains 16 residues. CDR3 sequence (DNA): TGTGCCAGCTCACCGCAACGGGACAGGGGGAGGCAGCCCCAGCATTTT. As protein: CASSPQRDRGRQPQHF.

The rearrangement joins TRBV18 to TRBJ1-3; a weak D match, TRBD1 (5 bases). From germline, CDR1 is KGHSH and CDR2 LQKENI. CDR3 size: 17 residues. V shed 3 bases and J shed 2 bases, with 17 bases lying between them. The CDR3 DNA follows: TGTGCCAGCTCACCCAGAGGACCTCAGGGACCTGGAAACACCATATATTTT. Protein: CASSPRGPQGPGNTIYF.

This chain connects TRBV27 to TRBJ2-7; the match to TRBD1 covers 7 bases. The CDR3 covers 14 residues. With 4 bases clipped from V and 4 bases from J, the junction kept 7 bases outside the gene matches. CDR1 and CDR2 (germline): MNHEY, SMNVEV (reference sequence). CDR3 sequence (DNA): TGTGCCAGCAGTTCAACGGGACAGAGTTACGAGCAGTACTTC. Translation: CASSSTGQSYEQYF.

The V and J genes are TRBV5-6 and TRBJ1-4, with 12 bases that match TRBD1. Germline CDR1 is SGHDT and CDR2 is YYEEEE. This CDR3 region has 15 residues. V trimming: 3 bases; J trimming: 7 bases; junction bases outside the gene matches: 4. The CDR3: CASSYRDRGLEKLFF. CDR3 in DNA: TGTGCCAGCAGCTACAGGGACAGGGGGCTTGAAAAACTGTTTTTT.

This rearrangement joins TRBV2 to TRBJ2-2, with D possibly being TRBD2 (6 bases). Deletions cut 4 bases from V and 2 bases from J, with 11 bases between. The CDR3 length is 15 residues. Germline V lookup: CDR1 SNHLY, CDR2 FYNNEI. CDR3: CASSGTGTNTGELFF. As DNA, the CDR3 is TGTGCCAGCAGTGGCACCGGGACTAACACCGGGGAGCTGTTTTTT.

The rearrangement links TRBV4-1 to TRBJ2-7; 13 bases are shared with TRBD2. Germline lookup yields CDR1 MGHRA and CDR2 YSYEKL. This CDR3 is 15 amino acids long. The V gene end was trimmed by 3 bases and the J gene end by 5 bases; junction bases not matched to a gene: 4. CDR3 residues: CASSHRGLAGDEQYF. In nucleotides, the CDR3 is TGCGCCAGCAGCCATCGAGGACTAGCGGGAGACGAGCAGTACTTC.

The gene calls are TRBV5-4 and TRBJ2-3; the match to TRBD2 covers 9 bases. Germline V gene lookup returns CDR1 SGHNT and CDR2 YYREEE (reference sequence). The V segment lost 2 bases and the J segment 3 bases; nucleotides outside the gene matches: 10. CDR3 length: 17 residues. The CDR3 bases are TGTGCCAGCAGCTTTTTTAGCGGGAGTACTATAACAGATACGCAGTATTTT. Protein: CASSFFSGSTITDTQYF.

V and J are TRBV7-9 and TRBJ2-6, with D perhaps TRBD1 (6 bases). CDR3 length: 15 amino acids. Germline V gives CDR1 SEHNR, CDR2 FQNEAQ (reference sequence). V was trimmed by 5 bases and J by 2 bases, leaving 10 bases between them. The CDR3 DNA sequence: TGTGCCAGCAGCCAGTCAGGGGCTGGGGCCAACGTCCTGACTTTC. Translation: CASSQSGAGANVLTF. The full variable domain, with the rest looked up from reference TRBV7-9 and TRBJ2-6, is DTGVSQNPRHKITKRGQNVTFRCDPISEHNRLYWYRQTLGQGPEFLTYFQNEAQLEKSRLLSDRFSAERPKGSFSTLEIQRTEQGDSAMYLCASSQSGAGANVLTFGAGSRLTVL.

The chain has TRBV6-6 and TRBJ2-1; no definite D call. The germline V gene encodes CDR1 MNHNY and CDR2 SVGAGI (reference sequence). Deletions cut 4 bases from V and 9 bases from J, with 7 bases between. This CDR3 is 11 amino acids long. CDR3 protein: CASSFDVEQFF. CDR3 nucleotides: TGTGCCAGCAGTTTTGATGTTGAGCAGTTCTTC.

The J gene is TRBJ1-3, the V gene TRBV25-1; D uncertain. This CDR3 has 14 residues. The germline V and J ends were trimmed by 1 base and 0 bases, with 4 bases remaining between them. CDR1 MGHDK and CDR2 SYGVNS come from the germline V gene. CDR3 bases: TGTGCCAGCAGTGAATCCTTCTCTGGAAACACCATATATTTT. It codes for CASSESFSGNTIYF.

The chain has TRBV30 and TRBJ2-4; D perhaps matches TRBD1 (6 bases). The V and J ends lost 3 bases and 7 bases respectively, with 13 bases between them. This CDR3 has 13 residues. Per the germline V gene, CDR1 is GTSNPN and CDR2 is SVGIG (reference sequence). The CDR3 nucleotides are TGTGCCTGGAGAACAGGGTCCGTGAACATTCAGTACTTC. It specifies CAWRTGSVNIQYF.

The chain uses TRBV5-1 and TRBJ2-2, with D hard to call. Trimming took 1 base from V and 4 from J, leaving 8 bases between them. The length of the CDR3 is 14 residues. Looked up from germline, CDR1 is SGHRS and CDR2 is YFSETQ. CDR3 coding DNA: TGCGCCAGCAGCTTGCCCAGCCCCACCGGGGAGCTGTTTTTT. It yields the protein CASSLPSPTGELFF.